A selection of T cell receptor beta chains follows, all from one sample in a study of technical replicates of blood from a handful of donors. The method was immunoSEQ multiplex PCR; TCRdb's version includes in-frame clones alone and lacks a portion of them. Of 70,000 to 95,000 clones in the sample, 97% were seen once. Sequencing used T cells isolated from PBMCs. The receptors come from a human donor in good health. Both conserved end residues are part of each CDR3. Fields, in order: clone size, D gene, J gene, V gene, CDR3 DNA, CDR3 protein. The D gene is left open where the match is weak. Expanded clones get a size class; other rows say once, few or many, or leave the size out.

clone_size: NA
d_call: NA
j_call: TRBJ2-1
v_call: TRBV29-1
cdr3_nt: TGCAGCGTTGTCGGGGGGCCAAGCTCCTACAATGAGCAGTTCTTC
cdr3_aa: CSVVGGPSSYNEQFF

clone_size: NA
d_call: TRBD1
j_call: TRBJ1-5
v_call: TRBV2
cdr3_nt: TGTGCCAGCAGTTCCATGGGACAGTCCAATCAGCCCCAGCATTTT
cdr3_aa: CASSSMGQSNQPQHF

clone_size: NA
d_call: NA
j_call: TRBJ1-2
v_call: TRBV28
cdr3_nt: TGTGCCAGCAGTTCTCAACAGGGAAGGCTAGGCGGCTACACCTTC
cdr3_aa: CASSSQQGRLGGYTF

clone_size: once
d_call: TRBD1
j_call: TRBJ2-7
v_call: TRBV7-8
cdr3_nt: TGTGCCAGCAGCCCCCGGGACAGGAGGTACGAGCAGTACTTC
cdr3_aa: CASSPRDRRYEQYF

clone_size: NA
d_call: TRBD2
j_call: TRBJ2-2
v_call: TRBV2
cdr3_nt: TGTGCCAGCAGTGAACTAGCGGGGTACACCGGGGAGCTGTTTTTT
cdr3_aa: CASSELAGYTGELFF

clone_size: NA
d_call: NA
j_call: TRBJ1-5
v_call: TRBV30
cdr3_nt: TGTGCCTGGAGTGGCGACCCGGGGGGACAGCCCCAGCATTTT
cdr3_aa: CAWSGDPGGQPQHF

clone_size: NA
d_call: NA
j_call: TRBJ1-6
v_call: TRBV7-9
cdr3_nt: TGTGCCAGCAGCTTGGCCAGGAAAAATTCACCCCTCCACTTT
cdr3_aa: CASSLARKNSPLHF

clone_size: NA
d_call: NA
j_call: TRBJ2-5
v_call: TRBV10-1
cdr3_nt: TGCGCCAGCAGTGAGTCGACGGCGGGACGAGAGACCCAGTACTTC
cdr3_aa: CASSESTAGRETQYF

clone_size: NA
d_call: TRBD1
j_call: TRBJ1-1
v_call: TRBV7-9
cdr3_nt: TGTGCCAGCAGCCAGGGACAGGGCATCGCTGAAGCTTTCTTT
cdr3_aa: CASSQGQGIAEAFF

clone_size: NA
d_call: TRBD2
j_call: TRBJ2-5
v_call: TRBV27
cdr3_nt: TGTGCCAGCAGTTTAGCTACTAGCGCTGGACGACATCAAGAGACCCAGTACTTC
cdr3_aa: CASSLATSAGRHQETQYF

clone_size: NA
d_call: NA
j_call: TRBJ1-5
v_call: TRBV2
cdr3_nt: TGTGCCAGCAGTGACAGGCGAAATCAGCCCCAGCATTTT
cdr3_aa: CASSDRRNQPQHF

clone_size: NA
d_call: TRBD2
j_call: TRBJ2-7
v_call: TRBV7-9
cdr3_nt: TGTGCCAGCAGCCCCCCCCGACTAGCGGGAAACGAGCAGTACTTC
cdr3_aa: CASSPPRLAGNEQYF

clone_size: few
d_call: NA
j_call: TRBJ1-1
v_call: TRBV6-1
cdr3_nt: TGTGCCAGCAGTGACGTGGACTCACGAAACACTGAAGCTTTCTTT
cdr3_aa: CASSDVDSRNTEAFF

clone_size: NA
d_call: TRBD2
j_call: TRBJ2-5
v_call: TRBV2
cdr3_nt: TGTGCCAGCATTGTAGCGGGGGGAGAAGAGACCCAGTACTTC
cdr3_aa: CASIVAGGEETQYF

clone_size: NA
d_call: NA
j_call: TRBJ2-1
v_call: TRBV4-1
cdr3_nt: TGCGCCAGCAGCCCCGGGATTCACAATGAGCAGTTCTTC
cdr3_aa: CASSPGIHNEQFF

clone_size: once
d_call: TRBD1
j_call: TRBJ1-5
v_call: TRBV7-9
cdr3_nt: TGTGCCAGCAGCCCCGGGACAGGCAATCAGCCCCAGCATTTT
cdr3_aa: CASSPGTGNQPQHF

clone_size: once
d_call: NA
j_call: TRBJ2-5
v_call: TRBV7-9
cdr3_nt: TGTGCCAGCAGCTACGACAGGTTAGAGACCCAGTACTTC
cdr3_aa: CASSYDRLETQYF

clone_size: once
d_call: NA
j_call: TRBJ2-5
v_call: TRBV29-1
cdr3_nt: TGCAGCGTCTCTACTAGAGAAGAGACCCAGTACTTC
cdr3_aa: CSVSTREETQYF

clone_size: NA
d_call: TRBD2
j_call: TRBJ2-1
v_call: TRBV6-1
cdr3_nt: TGTGCCAGCAGTGGACTAGCGGGAGTTAATGAGCAGTTCTTC
cdr3_aa: CASSGLAGVNEQFF

clone_size: once
d_call: NA
j_call: TRBJ1-4
v_call: TRBV6-5
cdr3_nt: TGTGCCAGCCGACAGACTAATGAAAAACTGTTTTTT
cdr3_aa: CASRQTNEKLFF

clone_size: NA
d_call: TRBD2
j_call: TRBJ2-7
v_call: TRBV10-1
cdr3_nt: TGCGCCAGCAGGGAGGGACTAGCGGGAGATGGGGAGCAGTACTTC
cdr3_aa: CASREGLAGDGEQYF

clone_size: NA
d_call: NA
j_call: TRBJ2-1
v_call: TRBV7-7
cdr3_nt: TGTGCCAGCAGCCCCTACGGGAACGTACGAGAGCAGTTCTTC
cdr3_aa: CASSPYGNVREQFF

clone_size: NA
d_call: TRBD1
j_call: TRBJ2-2
v_call: TRBV4-1
cdr3_nt: TGCGCCAGCAGCCAAGAAGGGACAGGGAGGACCGGGGAGCTGTTTTTT
cdr3_aa: CASSQEGTGRTGELFF

clone_size: NA
d_call: NA
j_call: TRBJ1-4
v_call: TRBV6-1
cdr3_nt: TGTGCCAGCAGTGTGGCAGGGATTAGAGAAAAACTGTTTTTT
cdr3_aa: CASSVAGIREKLFF

clone_size: NA
d_call: NA
j_call: TRBJ1-1
v_call: TRBV7-9
cdr3_nt: TGTGCCAGCAGCTACTGGGGGCTTAACACTGAAGCTTTCTTT
cdr3_aa: CASSYWGLNTEAFF

clone_size: NA
d_call: NA
j_call: TRBJ1-1
v_call: TRBV9
cdr3_nt: TGTGCCAGCAGCGTAGCCGAGGTTTCGAACACTGAAGCTTTCTTT
cdr3_aa: CASSVAEVSNTEAFF

clone_size: NA
d_call: TRBD1
j_call: TRBJ1-4
v_call: TRBV6-5
cdr3_nt: TGTGCCAGCAGTTGGACCGACAGGGGGCCAGAAAAACTGTTTTTT
cdr3_aa: CASSWTDRGPEKLFF

clone_size: NA
d_call: NA
j_call: TRBJ1-3
v_call: TRBV5-6
cdr3_nt: TGTGCCAGCAGCTGGGAGGGCCGGGGGATGAGGAACACCATATATTTT
cdr3_aa: CASSWEGRGMRNTIYF

clone_size: NA
d_call: NA
j_call: TRBJ1-5
v_call: TRBV6-1
cdr3_nt: TGTGCCAGCCCTAAATATAGCAATCAGCCCCAGCATTTT
cdr3_aa: CASPKYSNQPQHF

clone_size: NA
d_call: TRBD1
j_call: TRBJ2-7
v_call: TRBV5-4
cdr3_nt: TGTGCCAGCAGCCGAGATCCGGGACAGGGTCACGAGCAGTACTTC
cdr3_aa: CASSRDPGQGHEQYF

clone_size: few
d_call: NA
j_call: TRBJ2-5
v_call: TRBV7-9
cdr3_nt: TGTGCCAGCAGCTTAGCCTACGGGGGGCTGGAGACCCAGTACTTC
cdr3_aa: CASSLAYGGLETQYF

clone_size: NA
d_call: TRBD1
j_call: TRBJ1-4
v_call: TRBV11-2
cdr3_nt: TGTGCCAGCAGCGGGACAGGACCGAATGAAAAACTGTTTTTT
cdr3_aa: CASSGTGPNEKLFF

clone_size: NA
d_call: NA
j_call: TRBJ1-3
v_call: TRBV5-1
cdr3_nt: TGCGCCAGCAATACAGGCTCTGGAAACACCATATATTTT
cdr3_aa: CASNTGSGNTIYF

clone_size: NA
d_call: NA
j_call: TRBJ2-1
v_call: TRBV6-5
cdr3_nt: TGTGCCAGCAGCCGCGGTCTCGGGAGCTCTGATGAGCAGTTCTTC
cdr3_aa: CASSRGLGSSDEQFF

clone_size: NA
d_call: TRBD2
j_call: TRBJ2-2
v_call: TRBV5-4
cdr3_nt: TGTGCCAGCAGCGGGACTAGCGGGAGGAACACCGGGGAGCTGTTTTTT
cdr3_aa: CASSGTSGRNTGELFF

clone_size: NA
d_call: TRBD1
j_call: TRBJ2-1
v_call: TRBV30
cdr3_nt: TGTGCCTGGGCGGGACAGGGGGCCGGATGGGATGAGCAGTTCTTC
cdr3_aa: CAWAGQGAGWDEQFF

clone_size: NA
d_call: NA
j_call: TRBJ2-1
v_call: TRBV10-3
cdr3_nt: TGTGCCATCAGGAGAAACTACAATGAGCAGTTCTTC
cdr3_aa: CAIRRNYNEQFF

clone_size: NA
d_call: NA
j_call: TRBJ1-1
v_call: TRBV29-1
cdr3_nt: TGCAGCGTTCGTTTCCGCTCACCGGAACAGTCTGAAGCTTTCTTT
cdr3_aa: CSVRFRSPEQSEAFF

clone_size: NA
d_call: TRBD1
j_call: TRBJ1-4
v_call: TRBV4-2
cdr3_nt: TGTGCCAGCAGCCGGGGGACAGGGACCTTGAGAGAACTGTTTTTT
cdr3_aa: CASSRGTGTLRELFF

clone_size: NA
d_call: NA
j_call: TRBJ1-2
v_call: TRBV28
cdr3_nt: TGTGCCAGCAGTTTACAGGGGTTCTATGGCTACACCTTC
cdr3_aa: CASSLQGFYGYTF

clone_size: NA
d_call: TRBD1
j_call: TRBJ1-2
v_call: TRBV5-6
cdr3_nt: TGTGCCAGCAGCTCGGGACAGGGTTTTTTTGGCTACACCTTC
cdr3_aa: CASSSGQGFFGYTF

clone_size: NA
d_call: NA
j_call: TRBJ2-1
v_call: TRBV5-1
cdr3_nt: TGCGCCAGCAGCCCTCTAAGCGGACCACTCAATGAGCAGTTCTTC
cdr3_aa: CASSPLSGPLNEQFF

clone_size: NA
d_call: NA
j_call: TRBJ1-2
v_call: TRBV7-9
cdr3_nt: TGTGCCAGCAGCTTAGGCGGGGGCGGCTATGGCTACACCTTC
cdr3_aa: CASSLGGGGYGYTF

clone_size: once
d_call: TRBD2
j_call: TRBJ2-3
v_call: TRBV5-1
cdr3_nt: TGCGCCAGCAGCTTCTCCCGGACTAGCGGGATCACAGATACGCAGTATTTT
cdr3_aa: CASSFSRTSGITDTQYF

clone_size: NA
d_call: NA
j_call: TRBJ2-1
v_call: TRBV20-1
cdr3_nt: TGCAGTATGGCGGCATACAATGAGCAGTTCTTC
cdr3_aa: CSMAAYNEQFF

clone_size: NA
d_call: TRBD1
j_call: TRBJ1-2
v_call: TRBV9
cdr3_nt: TGTGCCAGCAGCGTAGGGACAGGGGGCCCTGGCTACACCTTC
cdr3_aa: CASSVGTGGPGYTF

clone_size: NA
d_call: NA
j_call: TRBJ1-1
v_call: TRBV6-5
cdr3_nt: TGTGCCAGCACCAGCGTTAACACTGAAGCTTTCTTT
cdr3_aa: CASTSVNTEAFF

clone_size: NA
d_call: NA
j_call: TRBJ2-1
v_call: TRBV6-1
cdr3_nt: TGTGCCAGCAGTGAATCCGAGGGAGCCAGCTCCTACAATGAGCAGTTCTTC
cdr3_aa: CASSESEGASSYNEQFF

clone_size: NA
d_call: NA
j_call: TRBJ2-7
v_call: TRBV25-1
cdr3_nt: TGTGCCAGCCGCACAGGGACGTACGAGCAGTACTTC
cdr3_aa: CASRTGTYEQYF

clone_size: NA
d_call: NA
j_call: TRBJ2-7
v_call: TRBV4-1
cdr3_nt: TGCGCCAGCAGCCCCGATTCGGGTTCCTACGAGCAGTACTTC
cdr3_aa: CASSPDSGSYEQYF

clone_size: NA
d_call: NA
j_call: TRBJ1-4
v_call: TRBV4-1
cdr3_nt: TGCGCCAGCAGCCAAAACAGGGCTGGTGAAAAACTGTTTTTT
cdr3_aa: CASSQNRAGEKLFF

clone_size: NA
d_call: NA
j_call: TRBJ2-7
v_call: TRBV7-8
cdr3_nt: TGTGCCAGCAGCTTACAGCACCGTGCCGCGGCTACCTACGAGCAGTACTTC
cdr3_aa: CASSLQHRAAATYEQYF